Below, 24 T cell receptor beta chains from the same sample are listed, as sequenced in a study of blood T cell repertoires in COVID-19. The assay was immunoSEQ multiplex PCR, and TCRdb's table has in-frame clones only and misses some. The sample includes 250,000 to 300,000 clones, 88% seen only once; the top ten take about 1%. The sequenced sample consisted of PBMCs or T cells enriched from blood (not recorded which). The receptors here all came from a young woman who had recovered from COVID-19.

This clone showed up just once. The chain recombines TRBV28 with TRBJ1-5, with 10 bases lining up with TRBD1. The CDR3 contains 14 residues. The junction had 7 bases not matched to a gene; V was cut back by 6 bases and J by 8 bases. In germline, CDR1 is MDHEN, CDR2 SYDVKM. The CDR3 spells CASSPGTGEKPQHF. CDR3 nucleotide sequence: TGTGCCAGCAGCCCAGGGACAGGGGAGAAGCCCCAGCATTTT.

The chain recombines TRBV11-2 with TRBJ1-1; 7 nucleotides match TRBD1. CDR1 is SGHAT and CDR2 is FQNNGV in the germline V gene. J gave up 0 bases and V 7 bases, and 17 bases lay outside the gene matches. The CDR3 sequence is 18 residues long. CDR3 region: CASNLIGGAESMNTEAFF. The CDR3 DNA reads as TGTGCCAGCAACCTAATAGGGGGCGCGGAATCCATGAACACTGAAGCTTTCTTT.

The chain is built from TRBV30 and TRBJ1-2, with TRBD1 matching 7 bases. The germline gives CDR1 GTSNPN, CDR2 SVGIG (reference sequence). Losses at the gene ends were 4 bases for V and 3 bases for J; bases not matched to a gene: 5. The length of the CDR3 is 13 residues. CDR3 coding DNA: TGTGCCTGGACCAGGGGGGACTACTATGGCTACACCTTC. Translating gives CAWTRGDYYGYTF.

V gene TRBV27 combines with J gene TRBJ1-1; D not resolved. The CDR3 contains 14 residues. The V end lost 5 bases, the J end lost 5 bases, and 15 bases lay between the germline ends. From germline, CDR1 is MNHEY and CDR2 SMNVEV (reference sequence). The CDR3 bases are TGTGCCAGCAGTCCATCCCAGAGAGGAACTGAAGCTTTCTTT. This gives the protein CASSPSQRGTEAFF.

The J gene is TRBJ1-1, the V gene TRBV7-6; 9 nucleotides line up with TRBD1. CDR3 size: 15 residues. Trimming cost V 6 bases and J 1 base; bases outside gene matches: 6. Germline lookup yields CDR1 SGHVS and CDR2 FNYEAQ. CDR3 in amino acids: CASRPGQGWNTEAFF. Here the CDR3 DNA reads TGTGCCAGCAGACCAGGACAGGGGTGGAACACTGAAGCTTTCTTT.

This chain joins TRBV9 and TRBJ1-2, with 8 bases lining up with TRBD1. The length of the CDR3 is 15 residues. V trimming: 4 bases; J trimming: 0 bases; junction bases outside the gene matches: 5. Germline V gene data show CDR1 as SGDLS and CDR2 as YYNGEE. In DNA form, the CDR3 reads TGTGCCAGCAGCCCAAGGACAGGGACTAACTATGGCTACACCTTC. Amino acids: CASSPRTGTNYGYTF.

The chain employs TRBV27 and TRBJ2-6, with D maybe TRBD2 (7 bases). Trimming took off 1 base at V and 4 bases at J, with 17 bases between the two ends. Per the germline V gene, CDR1 is MNHEY and CDR2 is SMNVEV (reference sequence). This CDR3 contains 18 residues. The CDR3 bases are TGTGCCAGCAGTTTATGGCGGGGGCCCCCTCTCGGGGCCAACGTCCTGACTTTC. It translates to CASSLWRGPPLGANVLTF.

This clone was seen a single time. The rearrangement joins TRBV20-1 to TRBJ2-3; 8 bases agree with TRBD2. The V segment lost 3 bases and the J segment 5 bases; nucleotides outside the gene matches: 10. Germline CDR1 DFQATT, CDR2 SNEGSKA (reference sequence). The length of the CDR3 is 15 residues. The CDR3: CSASSRVGGGDTQYF. The CDR3 DNA is TGCAGTGCTAGTAGTCGAGTCGGGGGGGGAGATACGCAGTATTTT.

The J gene is TRBJ2-5, the V gene TRBV28; TRBD2 agrees at 9 bases. From germline, CDR1 is MDHEN and CDR2 SYDVKM. J lost 1 base, V lost 6 bases, and 15 bases had no gene match. This CDR3 contains 18 residues. The CDR3 is CASSGPRKREDFQETQYF. As DNA, the CDR3 is TGTGCCAGCAGCGGCCCACGAAAGCGGGAGGACTTCCAAGAGACCCAGTACTTC. Combining the CDR3 with reference TRBV28 and TRBJ2-5 gives the whole variable domain DVKVTQSSRYLVKRTGEKVFLECVQDMDHENMFWYRQDPGLGLRLIYFSYDVKMKEKGDIPEGYSVSREKKERFSLILESASTNQTSMYLCASSGPRKREDFQETQYFGPGTRLLVL.

The V call is TRBV2, the J call TRBJ2-7; 7 positions match TRBD2. The CDR3 has 17 residues. After removal of 6 bases from V and 0 bases from J, the junction contained 14 bases not matched to a gene. The germline gives CDR1 SNHLY, CDR2 FYNNEI. CDR3 amino acids: CASSEPEARTSSYEQYF. CDR3 bases: TGTGCCAGCAGCGAACCGGAAGCCCGGACTAGCTCCTACGAGCAGTACTTC. The entire variable domain, with the rest obtained from reference TRBV2 and TRBJ2-7, is as follows: EPEVTQTPSHQVTQMGQEVILRCVPISNHLYFYWYRQILGQKVEFLVSFYNNEISEKSEIFDDQFSVERPDGSNFTLKIRSTKLEDSAMYFCASSEPEARTSSYEQYFGPGTRLTVT.

The chain couples TRBV7-9 to TRBJ2-7, with TRBD2 matching over 11 bases. This CDR3 is 15 amino acids long. Losses at the gene ends were 5 bases for V and 3 bases for J; bases not matched to a gene: 6. The V gene's germline CDR1 is SEHNR and CDR2 FQNEAQ (reference sequence). The CDR3 DNA sequence: TGTGCCAGCAGCCCCGGGACTAGCGGAAACTACGAGCAGTACTTC. Protein product: CASSPGTSGNYEQYF.

This chain links TRBV15 with TRBJ2-7; TRBD2 is a possible D gene (5 bases). Germline CDR1 reads LNHNV; CDR2 reads YYDKDF (reference sequence). CDR3 length: 13 amino acids. V lost 5 bases, J lost 1 base, and 9 bases lay in between. The CDR3 loop is CATSEGISYEQYF. CDR3 coding DNA: TGTGCCACCAGCGAGGGTATATCCTACGAGCAGTACTTC.

The chain uses TRBV28 and TRBJ2-7, with a weak D call TRBD1 (6 bases). The germline V and J ends were trimmed by 3 bases and 11 bases, with 17 bases remaining between them. CDR1 is MDHEN and CDR2 is SYDVKM in the germline V gene. The CDR3 runs to 13 residues. For the CDR3, the DNA is TGTGCCAGCAGTTTTTACAGGGACGGCTTAGAGTACTTC. It encodes CASSFYRDGLEYF.

This clone occurred once. The chain couples TRBV28 to TRBJ1-5; possibly TRBD1 for D (6 bases). The V end was cut by 4 bases, the J end by 4 bases, with 17 bases between. The germline V gene encodes CDR1 MDHEN and CDR2 SYDVKM. The CDR3 runs 16 residues. Here the CDR3 reads CASSSSGQGKNQPQHF. The CDR3 DNA follows: TGTGCCAGCAGTTCGTCGGGACAAGGGAAAAATCAGCCCCAGCATTTT.

As concerns this clone: At one boundary the junction diverges from the germline segment, which might be a read error. The V and J genes are TRBV7-9 and TRBJ2-5; tentative D call: TRBD1 (6 bases). The CDR3 runs to 14 residues. The V gene's germline CDR1 is SEHNR and CDR2 FQNEAQ (reference sequence). The CDR3 loop reads CANSLGQYQETQYF. In DNA, the CDR3 is TGTGCCAACAGCTTAGGACAGTACCAAGAGACCCAGTACTTC.

The chain recombines TRBV27 with TRBJ2-1; 9 bases map to TRBD1. V dropped 3 bases and J dropped 7; count of bases not matched to a gene: 10. This CDR3 has 16 residues. Germline V CDR1 and CDR2: MNHEY, SMNVEV (reference sequence). The CDR3 sequence: CASSFAGQGLRNEQFF. In DNA, the CDR3 is TGTGCCAGCAGTTTTGCGGGACAGGGCCTGAGGAATGAGCAGTTCTTC.

V and J are TRBV7-3 and TRBJ1-1; 8 nucleotides agree with TRBD1. Germline trimming cut 4 bases from V and 7 bases from J; bases unmatched to any gene: 11. There are 15 residues in the CDR3. Germline lookup yields CDR1 SGHTA and CDR2 FQGTGA. CDR3 DNA sequence: TGTGCCAGCAGCTCGACAGGGGCCCGCTTAAATGAAGCTTTCTTT. It encodes CASSSTGARLNEAFF.

The rearrangement joins TRBV9 to TRBJ1-1; unclear D gene. The germline V and J ends were trimmed by 4 bases and 6 bases, with 13 bases remaining between them. Germline V gene lookup returns CDR1 SGDLS and CDR2 YYNGEE. This CDR3 spans 13 amino acids. Here the CDR3 reads CASSIGDNAEAFF. The CDR3 DNA reads TGTGCCAGCAGCATCGGGGATAACGCTGAAGCTTTCTTT.

The chain carries TRBV7-3 and TRBJ1-1; 8 bases fit TRBD1. This CDR3 contains 14 residues. CDR1 is SGHTA, CDR2 FQGTGA, per germline. V shed 2 bases, J shed 1 base, and the junction held 0 bases outside the gene matches. CDR3 protein: CASSLGQGNTEAFF. CDR3 DNA sequence: TGTGCCAGCAGCTTAGGACAGGGGAACACTGAAGCTTTCTTT.

The chain joins TRBV7-2 to TRBJ1-3; no clear D gene. With 5 bases removed from V and 0 bases from J, the gap between germline ends came to 11 bases. Germline V gene data show CDR1 as SGHTA and CDR2 as FQGNSA. The CDR3 extends over 15 amino acids. In DNA form, the CDR3 reads TGTGCCAGCAGCCAACAGAGTCTCTCTGGAAACACCATATATTTT. Translated: CASSQQSLSGNTIYF.

The rearrangement joins TRBV6-2 or TRBV6-3 to TRBJ1-6; D remains unclear. Trimming took off 4 bases at V and 7 bases at J, with 2 bases between the two ends. The germline V gene has CDR1 MNHEY and CDR2 SVGEGT. The CDR3 totals 11 residues. CDR3 protein: CASSLNSPLHF. As DNA, the CDR3 is TGTGCCAGCAGTTTAAATTCACCCCTCCACTTT.

The chain employs TRBV7-8 and TRBJ2-5, with a possible D match to TRBD1 (5 bases). Germline V gene lookup returns CDR1 SGHVS and CDR2 FQNEAQ. The V gene lost 1 base and the J gene lost 3 bases, with 12 bases spanning the gap. The CDR3 runs to 15 residues. The CDR3 reads CASSLGAGSKETQYF. CDR3 DNA sequence: TGTGCCAGCAGCTTAGGTGCAGGGTCGAAAGAGACCCAGTACTTC.

This clone has more than one count but fewer than ten. This sequence joins TRBV27 and TRBJ2-7, with TRBD2 matching over 9 bases. Germline trimming cut 0 bases from V and 5 bases from J; bases unmatched to any gene: 5. This CDR3 region has 15 residues. CDR1 is MNHEY and CDR2 is SMNVEV in the germline V gene (reference sequence). CDR3 sequence reads: CASSLSVSGSNEQYF. Here the CDR3 DNA reads TGTGCCAGCAGTTTATCCGTTAGCGGGAGCAACGAGCAGTACTTC.

This sequence joins TRBV6-2 or TRBV6-3 and TRBJ2-1; D remains ambiguous. Germline CDR1 and CDR2: MNHEY and SVGEGT. The CDR3 spans 17 residues. Trimming removed 0 bases from V and 6 bases from J, with 18 bases in between. Here the CDR3 reads CASSYSSPSRPFNEQFF. CDR3 DNA sequence: TGTGCCAGCAGTTACTCGTCGCCTTCTAGACCTTTCAATGAGCAGTTCTTC.